This TCR beta chain stems from a study of blood T cell repertoires in COVID-19. Overall study: Samples came from the United States, Italy and Spain, spanning acute and convalescent COVID-19. Sample material is recorded as cDNA or gDNA derived from T cells, B-cell-depleted T cells, or PBMCs.

Original processing notes: For nucleated cells, counts were estimated from reference gene primer amplification. Libraries were prepared by immunoSEQ multiplex PCR; TCRdb keeps only in-frame clonotypes and omits some of them. The V and J calls and the clone size are those of that table, but D and trimming were determined from the DNA. The sample records tens of thousands of clones, over 65% being singletons. The CDR3 is made up of 17 amino acids. Germline loops: CDR1 SNHLY, CDR2 FYNNEI. V dropped 8 bases and J dropped 0; count of bases not matched to a gene: 11. This chain uses TRBV2 with TRBJ2-4, with 9 bases lining up with TRBD2. This receptor was identified in an older woman with acute or convalescent COVID-19. Sequenced input: peripheral blood. The CDR3 reads CASSPSGVMRAKNIQYF. CDR3 sequence (DNA): TGTGCCAGCTCGCCTAGCGGGGTGATGCGAGCCAAAAACATTCAGTACTTC.